This TCR beta chain was profiled in a study of CD8 T cells in ankylosing spondylitis. The study's findings and limits: Clones tied to disease were said to be significantly enriched in matched ankylosing spondylitis synovial fluid. A TCR beta motif of several highly homologous variants appeared characteristic of ankylosing spondylitis blood. Peripheral blood held disease-linked clones only at relatively low frequency, and these were CD8+.

A remark on this clonotype: The antigen is not known.

Via MiXCR, TCRdb re-called the 5' RACE reads, giving one row per CDR3 protein. The sample holds about 700,000 distinct CDR3 sequences, under 20% seen once. In germline, CDR1 is SGHDN, CDR2 FVKESK. The CDR3 sequence is 14 residues long. Trimming shortened V by 0 bases and J by 0 bases, and 4 bases separated the two germline ends. The receptor comes from a male donor with ankylosing spondylitis. The chain uses TRBV14 and TRBJ2-3; D unclear. Sequenced: blood, either unsorted or a sorted T cell fraction (not recorded which). The DNA for the CDR3 is TGTGCCAGCAGCCAAGATCACAGCACAGATACGCAGTATTTT. This sequence encodes CASSQDHSTDTQYF. The variable domain in full, completed from reference TRBV14 and TRBJ2-3, reads EAGVTQFPSHSVIEKGQTVTLRCDPISGHDNLYWYRRVMGKEIKFLLHFVKESKQDESGMPNNRFLAERTGGTYSTLKVQPAELEDSGVYFCASSQDHSTDTQYFGPGTRLTVL.